One sample yielded the 20 T cell receptor beta chains listed below, sequenced in a study of blood T cell repertoires in COVID-19. The method was immunoSEQ multiplex PCR; TCRdb's version includes in-frame clones alone and lacks a portion of them. The sample carries 70,000 to 100,000 clones, around 87% recorded once. The sample consisted of peripheral blood. Receptor source: a woman older than 75 with active or convalescent COVID-19.

The rearrangement uses TRBV5-6 and TRBJ1-5, with 11 bases matching TRBD1. The ends lost 4 bases at V and 5 bases at J; junction bases unmatched: 5. CDR1 and CDR2 (germline): SGHDT, YYEEEE. The CDR3 is 15 amino acids. DNA of the CDR3: TGTGCCAGCAGCGTGGGACAGGGGGGCGATCAGCCCCAGCATTTT. Residues: CASSVGQGGDQPQHF.

This chain links TRBV10-3 with TRBJ1-1, with D tentatively TRBD1 (5 bases). Trimming took off 10 bases at V and 1 base at J, with 22 bases between the two ends. This CDR3 spans 16 amino acids. Per the germline V gene, CDR1 is ENHRY and CDR2 is SYGVKD. In DNA, the CDR3 is TGTGCCAGCCGAGGCGACAGATTAAAAACGAACACTGAAGCTTTCTTT. It codes for CASRGDRLKTNTEAFF.

The chain uses TRBV7-8 and TRBJ1-4, with 8 bases matching TRBD1. CDR3 length: 16 residues. Germline V gene sequence: CDR1 SGHVS, CDR2 FQNEAQ. J lost 5 bases, V lost 0 bases, and 5 bases had no gene match. The CDR3 bases are TGTGCCAGCAGCTTAGCTCCGTGGACAGGGAATGAAAAACTGTTTTTT. Its translation: CASSLAPWTGNEKLFF.

This chain joins TRBV10-3 and TRBJ2-7; TRBD2 matches 8 bases. The length of the CDR3 is 16 residues. CDR1 is ENHRY and CDR2 is SYGVKD in the germline V gene. V trimming: 2 bases; J trimming: 1 base; junction bases outside the gene matches: 7. CDR3 sequence (DNA): TGTGCCATCAGTGAGGGCGGGGGGTCCCCTTCCTACGAGCAGTACTTC. Protein sequence: CAISEGGGSPSYEQYF.

The chain recombines TRBV11-2 with TRBJ1-1; D unresolved. The V end was cut by 1 base, the J end by 7 bases, with 10 bases between. Germline loops: CDR1 SGHAT, CDR2 FQNNGV. CDR3 size: 13 residues. In nucleotides, the CDR3 is TGTGCCAGCAGCTTAGCAGGAAAATTTGAAGCTTTCTTT. Amino acid sequence: CASSLAGKFEAFF.

The rearrangement uses TRBV27 and TRBJ2-1, with 9 positions matching TRBD2. In germline, CDR1 is MNHEY, CDR2 SMNVEV (reference sequence). With 3 bases clipped from V and 4 bases from J, the junction kept 7 bases outside the gene matches. This CDR3 contains 16 residues. The CDR3 sequence: CASSFSGAGGYNEQFF. In nucleotides, the CDR3 is TGTGCCAGCAGTTTCTCCGGGGCGGGAGGGTACAATGAGCAGTTCTTC.

This chain links TRBV28 with TRBJ2-7; D unresolved. Germline CDR1 and CDR2: MDHEN and SYDVKM. Trimming took off 6 bases at V and 2 bases at J, with 14 bases between the two ends. The CDR3 has 14 residues. The CDR3 nucleotides read TGTGCCAGCAGACCGACCGCGGAGCCCTACGAGCAGTACTTC. Translating it yields CASRPTAEPYEQYF.

V and J are TRBV6-5 and TRBJ2-5; 7 bases map to TRBD1. Germline CDR1 reads MNHEY; CDR2 reads SVGAGI. The V gene end was trimmed by 6 bases and the J gene end by 2 bases; junction bases not matched to a gene: 3. The CDR3 covers 13 residues. Here the CDR3 DNA reads TGTGCCAGCAGAGGACAGGCTCAAGAGACCCAGTACTTC. Translating gives CASRGQAQETQYF.

The rearrangement links TRBV4-3 to TRBJ2-3; D is undetermined. The V gene lost 0 bases and the J gene lost 6 bases, with 7 bases spanning the gap. The CDR3 is 13 amino acids. CDR1 and CDR2 (germline): LGHNA, YSLEER. The CDR3 spells CASSQDRYDTQYF. CDR3 coding DNA: TGCGCCAGCAGCCAAGACAGGTACGATACGCAGTATTTT.

V and J are TRBV12-5 and TRBJ1-5, with TRBD1 as a possible D gene (6 bases). From germline, CDR1 is LGHNT and CDR2 FRNRAP. The V and J ends lost 3 bases and 3 bases respectively, with 12 bases between them. The CDR3 has 15 amino acids. The CDR3 DNA sequence: TGTGCTAGTGGTTTATGGCAGGGGAACAATCAGCCCCAGCATTTT. It translates to CASGLWQGNNQPQHF.

The chain links TRBV28 to TRBJ1-1; D is ambiguous. This CDR3 spans 14 amino acids. With 1 base removed from V and 1 base from J, the gap between germline ends came to 7 bases. Per the germline V gene, CDR1 is MDHEN and CDR2 is SYDVKM. The CDR3 region is CASSLLARNTEAFF. The CDR3 nucleotides read TGTGCCAGCAGTTTATTGGCCAGGAACACTGAAGCTTTCTTT.

The J gene is TRBJ2-7, the V gene TRBV5-1; tentative D call: TRBD1 (5 bases). The germline gives CDR1 SGHRS, CDR2 YFSETQ. This CDR3 is 15 amino acids long. V was shortened by 0 bases and J by 2 bases, with 12 bases between the two germline ends. CDR3 DNA sequence: TGCGCCAGCAGCTTGGCGCAGGGCAGAGCCTACGAGCAGTACTTC. Protein: CASSLAQGRAYEQYF. The full variable domain, its missing parts supplied by reference TRBV5-1 and TRBJ2-7, is KAGVTQTPRYLIKTRGQQVTLSCSPISGHRSVSWYQQTPGQGLQFLFEYFSETQRNKGNFPGRFSGRQFSNSRSEMNVSTLELGDSALYLCASSLAQGRAYEQYFGPGTRLTVT.

The chain recombines TRBV7-2 with TRBJ2-2; 14 nucleotides agree with TRBD2. Trimming at V came to 1 base and at J to 9 bases, leaving 4 bases not matched to a gene. The CDR3 runs 16 residues. Germline V lookup: CDR1 SGHTA, CDR2 FQGNSA. CDR3 sequence (DNA): TGTGCCAGCAGCTTAGAAGGGACTAGCGGGAGCAGGGAGCTGTTTTTT. Translating gives CASSLEGTSGSRELFF.

V is TRBV27 and J is TRBJ2-2; 9 bases fit TRBD1. The length of the CDR3 is 15 residues. V gave up 8 bases and J gave up 7 bases; unmatched junction bases: 11. The germline V gene encodes CDR1 MNHEY and CDR2 SMNVEV (reference sequence). CDR3 protein: CASRQGQGRIGELFF. CDR3 sequence (DNA): TGTGCCAGCCGTCAAGGACAGGGGAGGATCGGGGAGCTGTTTTTT.

This clone has just a few counts. This rearrangement joins TRBV19 to TRBJ1-1; D gene uncertain. Germline V gene lookup returns CDR1 LNHDA and CDR2 SQIVND (reference sequence). Trimming removed 3 bases from V and 3 bases from J, with 11 bases in between. There are 14 residues in the CDR3. CDR3 sequence: CASSISGMDTEAFF. The CDR3 nucleotides read TGTGCCAGTAGTATCTCCGGGATGGACACTGAAGCTTTCTTT. The full variable domain, completed using reference TRBV19 and TRBJ1-1, is DGGITQSPKYLFRKEGQNVTLSCEQNLNHDAMYWYRQDPGQGLRLIYYSQIVNDFQKGDIAEGYSVSREKKESFPLTVTSAQKNPTAFYLCASSISGMDTEAFFGQGTRLTVV.

This rearrangement joins TRBV28 to TRBJ2-7; 7 positions agree with TRBD1. Germline loops: CDR1 MDHEN, CDR2 SYDVKM. This CDR3 region has 14 residues. J lost 1 base, V lost 6 bases, and 6 bases had no gene match. Written as DNA, the CDR3 is TGTGCCAGCAGCCACGGACAGGCTTCCTACGAGCAGTACTTC. Its protein is CASSHGQASYEQYF. The entire variable domain, with the rest obtained from reference TRBV28 and TRBJ2-7, is as follows: DVKVTQSSRYLVKRTGEKVFLECVQDMDHENMFWYRQDPGLGLRLIYFSYDVKMKEKGDIPEGYSVSREKKERFSLILESASTNQTSMYLCASSHGQASYEQYFGPGTRLTVT.

The chain joins TRBV29-1 to TRBJ2-3; 7 bases are shared with TRBD1. Unmatched junction bases numbered 9, after V lost 6 bases and J lost 3 bases. The CDR3 consists of 14 residues. Per germline, CDR1 SQVTM and CDR2 ANQGSEA. CDR3 amino acids: CSVEGQLNTDTQYF. The CDR3 nucleotides read TGCAGCGTCGAGGGACAGCTAAATACAGATACGCAGTATTTT.

The V call is TRBV5-1, the J call TRBJ2-2, with 12 bases aligning to TRBD2. CDR1 and CDR2 (germline): SGHRS, YFSETQ. V dropped 3 bases and J dropped 6; count of bases not matched to a gene: 6. The CDR3 extends over 16 amino acids. This CDR3 reads CASSSASGRVPGELFF. CDR3 sequence (DNA): TGCGCCAGCAGCTCCGCTAGCGGGAGGGTGCCCGGGGAGCTGTTTTTT.

The J gene is TRBJ2-2, the V gene TRBV5-1; TRBD1 aligns across 7 bases. The CDR3 loop spans 16 amino acids. Germline-derived CDR1 and CDR2 are SGHRS and YFSETQ. Unmatched junction bases numbered 4, after V lost 2 bases and J lost 0 bases. The CDR3 loop reads CASSLSDRSNTGELFF. As DNA, the CDR3 is TGCGCCAGCAGCTTATCGGACAGGTCGAACACCGGGGAGCTGTTTTTT.

The V gene is TRBV6-5, the J gene TRBJ1-1; no definite D call. In germline, CDR1 is MNHEY, CDR2 SVGAGI. The CDR3 has 14 amino acids. V lost 2 bases, J lost 1 base, and 8 bases lay in between. CDR3 amino acids: CASSYRGTNTEAFF. DNA for the CDR3: TGTGCCAGCAGTTACCGGGGTACGAACACTGAAGCTTTCTTT.